These T cell receptor beta chains were read from a single sample in a study of T cells in Graves' hyperthyroidism and ophthalmopathy. In TCRdb, the multiplex PCR reads were re-called with MiXCR into one record per CDR3 protein. Of roughly 650,000 distinct CDR3 sequences listed, roughly a sixth were seen once; the top ten hold around 3.5%. Sequenced sample: blood. The receptors were gathered from a middle-aged woman with Graves' ophthalmopathy. The CDR3 runs from the conserved cysteine through the conserved F or W. D genes are given only for firm matches. Some rows have no size entry. The others give once, few or many, or a class for an expanded clone.

TRBJ2-3 | many | TRBD2 | TRBV6-4 | CASSAEGTSGADTQYF | TGTGCCAGCAGCGCCGAAGGGACTAGCGGGGCAGATACGCAGTATTTT
TRBJ2-7 | many | . | TRBV5-1 | CASSLGVGWGSYEQYF | TGCGCCAGCAGCTTGGGAGTAGGGTGGGGCTCCTACGAGCAGTACTTC
TRBJ2-7 | many | . | TRBV30 | CAWSVKYEQYF | TGTGCCTGGAGCGTTAAATACGAGCAGTACTTC
TRBJ1-5 | many | . | TRBV2 | CASSAALSNQPQHF | TGTGCCAGCTCTGCAGCTCTTAGCAATCAGCCCCAGCATTTT
TRBJ2-7 | few | TRBD1 | TRBV9 | CASSTTGQAYEQYF | TGTGCCAGCAGCACGACAGGGCAGGCCTACGAGCAGTACTTC
TRBJ1-2 | few | TRBD1 | TRBV5-8 | CASSLNRDRGYGYTF | TGTGCCAGCAGCTTGAACCGGGACAGGGGCTATGGCTACACCTTC
TRBJ1-1 | . | TRBD1 | TRBV6-1 | CASSEPRDRGPDTEAFF | TGTGCCAGCAGTGAACCCCGGGACAGGGGGCCAGACACTGAAGCTTTCTTT
TRBJ2-5 | . | TRBD2 | TRBV13 | CASSYYVTSGGRETQYF | TGTGCCAGCAGCTACTATGTGACTAGCGGGGGCCGGGAGACCCAGTACTTC
TRBJ1-2 | . | TRBD1 | TRBV3-1 | CASSQGQGASRYGYTF | TGTGCCAGCAGCCAAGGACAGGGGGCAAGTCGGTATGGCTACACCTTC
TRBJ2-6 | many | . | TRBV20-1 | CSATDGTGSGANVLTF | TGCAGTGCTACGGACGGCACGGGCTCTGGGGCCAACGTCCTGACTTTC
TRBJ2-5 | many | . | TRBV18 | CASSTYTETQYF | TGTGCCAGCTCAACGTATACGGAGACCCAGTACTTC
TRBJ2-1 | many | . | TRBV7-9 | CASSRGSPSYNEQFF | TGTGCCAGCAGCCGGGGGTCTCCCTCCTACAATGAGCAGTTCTTC
TRBJ2-5 | few | . | TRBV28 | CASSSSGLAGETQYF | TGTGCCAGCAGTTCTAGTGGGCTAGCCGGGGAGACCCAGTACTTC
TRBJ1-2 | . | . | TRBV29-1 | CSPRDHEDYGYTF | TGCAGCCCCCGGGACCATGAAGACTATGGCTACACCTTC